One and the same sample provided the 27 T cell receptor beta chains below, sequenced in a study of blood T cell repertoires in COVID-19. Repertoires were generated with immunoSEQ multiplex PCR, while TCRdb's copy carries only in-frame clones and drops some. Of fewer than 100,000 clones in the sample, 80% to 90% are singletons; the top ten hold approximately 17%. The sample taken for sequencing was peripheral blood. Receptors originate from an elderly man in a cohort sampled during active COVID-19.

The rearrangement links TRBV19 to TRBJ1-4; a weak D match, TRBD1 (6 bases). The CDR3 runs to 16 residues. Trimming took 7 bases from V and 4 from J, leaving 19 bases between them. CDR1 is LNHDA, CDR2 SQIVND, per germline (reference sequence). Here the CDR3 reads CASKTGELEFNEKLFF. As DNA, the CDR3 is TGTGCCAGTAAGACAGGAGAACTAGAATTTAATGAAAAACTGTTTTTT.

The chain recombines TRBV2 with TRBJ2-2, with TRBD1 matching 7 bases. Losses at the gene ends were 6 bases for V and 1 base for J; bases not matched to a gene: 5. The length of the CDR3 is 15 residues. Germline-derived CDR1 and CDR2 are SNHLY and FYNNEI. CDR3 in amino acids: CASRRQGLNTGELFF. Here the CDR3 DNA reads TGTGCCAGCAGAAGACAGGGTCTGAACACCGGGGAGCTGTTTTTT. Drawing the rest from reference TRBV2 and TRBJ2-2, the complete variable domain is EPEVTQTPSHQVTQMGQEVILRCVPISNHLYFYWYRQILGQKVEFLVSFYNNEISEKSEIFDDQFSVERPDGSNFTLKIRSTKLEDSAMYFCASRRQGLNTGELFFGEGSRLTVL.

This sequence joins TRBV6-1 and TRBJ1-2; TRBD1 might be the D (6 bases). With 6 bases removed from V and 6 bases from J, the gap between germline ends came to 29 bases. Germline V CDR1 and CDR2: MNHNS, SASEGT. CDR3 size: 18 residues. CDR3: CASSESPRTAHGRDGYTF. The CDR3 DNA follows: TGTGCCAGCAGCGAATCCCCAAGGACAGCCCACGGACGCGATGGCTACACCTTC.

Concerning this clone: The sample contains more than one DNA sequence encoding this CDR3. The chain's CDR3 is CASSEELRNEQFF. As DNA, the CDR3 is TGTGCCAGCAGTGAAGAGTTGAGGAATGAGCAGTTCTTC. The V call is TRBV2, the J call TRBJ2-1; D uncertain. With 1 base removed from V and 7 bases from J, the gap between germline ends came to 8 bases. Per the germline V gene, CDR1 is SNHLY and CDR2 is FYNNEI. The length of the CDR3 is 13 residues.

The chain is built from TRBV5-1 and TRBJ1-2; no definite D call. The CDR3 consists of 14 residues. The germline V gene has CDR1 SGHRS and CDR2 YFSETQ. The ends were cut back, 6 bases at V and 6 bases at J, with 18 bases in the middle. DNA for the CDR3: TGCGCCAGCACTTTAGAGGGCCCTCCAGATGGCTACACCTTC. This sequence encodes CASTLEGPPDGYTF. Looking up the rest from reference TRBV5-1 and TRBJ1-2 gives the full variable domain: KAGVTQTPRYLIKTRGQQVTLSCSPISGHRSVSWYQQTPGQGLQFLFEYFSETQRNKGNFPGRFSGRQFSNSRSEMNVSTLELGDSALYLCASTLEGPPDGYTFGSGTRLTVV.

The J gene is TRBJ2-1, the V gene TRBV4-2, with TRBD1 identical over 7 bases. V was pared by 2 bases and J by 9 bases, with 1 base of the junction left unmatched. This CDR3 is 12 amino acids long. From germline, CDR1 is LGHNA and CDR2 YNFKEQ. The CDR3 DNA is TGTGCCAGCAGCCAACGACAGGGTGAGCAGTTCTTC. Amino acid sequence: CASSQRQGEQFF.

The CDR3 DNA is TGTGCCAGCACCACAGACAGTTGGCTCCCAGATACGCAGTATTTT. Amino acids: CASTTDSWLPDTQYF. This chain connects TRBV14 to TRBJ2-3, with D possibly TRBD1 on 5 matching bases. Between the trimmed V and J ends, which lost 7 bases and 4 bases, there was a span of 18 bases. The CDR3 covers 15 residues. Germline CDR1 reads SGHDN; CDR2 reads FVKESK.

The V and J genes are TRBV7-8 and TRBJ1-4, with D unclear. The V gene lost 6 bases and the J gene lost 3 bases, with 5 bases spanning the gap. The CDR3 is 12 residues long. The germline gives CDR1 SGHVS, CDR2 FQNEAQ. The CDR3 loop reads CASRRANEKLFF. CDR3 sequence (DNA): TGTGCCAGCAGGAGGGCTAATGAAAAACTGTTTTTT.

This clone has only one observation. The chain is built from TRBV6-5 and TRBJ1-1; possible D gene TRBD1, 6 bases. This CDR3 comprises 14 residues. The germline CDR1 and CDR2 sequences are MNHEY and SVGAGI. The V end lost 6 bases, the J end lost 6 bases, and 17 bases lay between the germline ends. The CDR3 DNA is TGTGCCAGCAGCGCAAGGCGGGGGCCGGCTGAAGCTTTCTTT. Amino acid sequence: CASSARRGPAEAFF.

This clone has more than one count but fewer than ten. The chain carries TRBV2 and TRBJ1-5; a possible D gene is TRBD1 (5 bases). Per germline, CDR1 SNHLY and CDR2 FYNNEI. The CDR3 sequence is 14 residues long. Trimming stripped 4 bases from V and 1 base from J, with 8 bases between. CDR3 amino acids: CASSGTGSNQPQHF. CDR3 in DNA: TGTGCCAGCAGTGGCACAGGAAGCAATCAGCCCCAGCATTTT.

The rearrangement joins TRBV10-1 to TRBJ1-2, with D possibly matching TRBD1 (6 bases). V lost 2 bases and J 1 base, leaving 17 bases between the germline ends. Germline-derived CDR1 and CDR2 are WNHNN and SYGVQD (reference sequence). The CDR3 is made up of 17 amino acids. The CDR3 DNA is TGCGCCAGCAGTGAGCCCGGGACACCGATCCTTAACTATGGCTACACCTTC. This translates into CASSEPGTPILNYGYTF.

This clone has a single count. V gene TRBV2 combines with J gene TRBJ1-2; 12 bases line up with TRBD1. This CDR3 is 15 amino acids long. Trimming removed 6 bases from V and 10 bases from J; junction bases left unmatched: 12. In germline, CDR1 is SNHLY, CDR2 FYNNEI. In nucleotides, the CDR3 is TGTGCCAGCAGCCAGGGACAGGGGGCAATCAAGGACTACACCTTC. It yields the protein CASSQGQGAIKDYTF.

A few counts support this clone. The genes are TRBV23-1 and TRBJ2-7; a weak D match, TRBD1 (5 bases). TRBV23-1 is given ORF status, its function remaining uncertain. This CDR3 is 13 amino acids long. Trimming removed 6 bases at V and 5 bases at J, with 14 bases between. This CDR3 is CASRGGAQDEQYV. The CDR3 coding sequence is TGCGCCAGCAGAGGTGGGGCGCAGGACGAGCAGTACGTC.

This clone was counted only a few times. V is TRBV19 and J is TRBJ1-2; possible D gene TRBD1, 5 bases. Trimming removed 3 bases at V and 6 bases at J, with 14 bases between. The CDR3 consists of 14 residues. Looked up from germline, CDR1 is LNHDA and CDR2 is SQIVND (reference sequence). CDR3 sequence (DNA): TGTGCCAGTAGTATTCCTTTTTCGGGGGATGGCTACACCTTC. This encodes CASSIPFSGDGYTF.

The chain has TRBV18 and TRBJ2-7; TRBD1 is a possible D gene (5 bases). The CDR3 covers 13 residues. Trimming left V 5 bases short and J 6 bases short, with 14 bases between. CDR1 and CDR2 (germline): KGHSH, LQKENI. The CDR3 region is CASSSTKGSEQYV. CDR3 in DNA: TGTGCCAGCTCATCCACGAAGGGGTCCGAGCAGTACGTC.

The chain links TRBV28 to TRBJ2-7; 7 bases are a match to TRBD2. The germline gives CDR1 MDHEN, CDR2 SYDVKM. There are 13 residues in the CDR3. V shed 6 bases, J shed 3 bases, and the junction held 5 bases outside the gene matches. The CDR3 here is CASSSGGGYEQYF. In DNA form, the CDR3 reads TGTGCCAGCAGCTCGGGCGGGGGCTACGAGCAGTACTTC.

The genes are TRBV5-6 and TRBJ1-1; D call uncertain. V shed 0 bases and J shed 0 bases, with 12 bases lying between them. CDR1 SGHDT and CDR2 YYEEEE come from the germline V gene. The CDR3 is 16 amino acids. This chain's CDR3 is CASSLGAGTVNTEAFF. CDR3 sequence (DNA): TGTGCCAGCAGCTTGGGTGCAGGCACCGTGAACACTGAAGCTTTCTTT. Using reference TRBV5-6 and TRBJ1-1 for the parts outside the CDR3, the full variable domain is DAGVTQSPTHLIKTRGQQVTLRCSPKSGHDTVSWYQQALGQGPQFIFQYYEEEERQRGNFPDRFSGHQFPNYSSELNVNALLLGDSALYLCASSLGAGTVNTEAFFGQGTRLTVV.

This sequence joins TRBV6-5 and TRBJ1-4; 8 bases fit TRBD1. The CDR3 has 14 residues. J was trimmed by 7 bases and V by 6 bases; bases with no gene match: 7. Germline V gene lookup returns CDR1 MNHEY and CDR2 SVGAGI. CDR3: CASRRTGTGEKLFF. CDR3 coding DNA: TGTGCCAGCAGGAGGACAGGGACCGGTGAAAAACTGTTTTTT.

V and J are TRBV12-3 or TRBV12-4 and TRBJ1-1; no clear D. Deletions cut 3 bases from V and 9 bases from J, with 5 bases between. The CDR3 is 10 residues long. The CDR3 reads CASSFGQAFF. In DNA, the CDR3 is TGTGCCAGCAGTTTTGGCCAAGCTTTCTTT.

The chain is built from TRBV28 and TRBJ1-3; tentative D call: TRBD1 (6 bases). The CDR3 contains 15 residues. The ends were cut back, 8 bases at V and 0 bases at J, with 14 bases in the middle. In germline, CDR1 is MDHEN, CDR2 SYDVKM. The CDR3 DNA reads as TGTGCCAGCGGACAGTTCCCTAACTCTGGAAACACCATATATTTT. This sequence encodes CASGQFPNSGNTIYF.

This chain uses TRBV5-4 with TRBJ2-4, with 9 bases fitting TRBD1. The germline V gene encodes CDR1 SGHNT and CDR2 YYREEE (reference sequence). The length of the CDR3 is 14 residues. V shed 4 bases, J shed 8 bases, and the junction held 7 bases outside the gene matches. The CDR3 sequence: CASSLQTGGDIQYF. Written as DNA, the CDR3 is TGTGCCAGCAGCCTACAGACAGGGGGGGACATTCAGTACTTC.

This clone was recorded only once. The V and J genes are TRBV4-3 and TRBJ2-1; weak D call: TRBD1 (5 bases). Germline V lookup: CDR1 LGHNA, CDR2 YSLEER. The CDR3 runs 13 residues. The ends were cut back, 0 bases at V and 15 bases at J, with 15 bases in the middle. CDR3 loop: CASSQDLRESRFF. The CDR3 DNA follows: TGCGCCAGCAGCCAAGATCTCAGGGAAAGCCGGTTCTTC.

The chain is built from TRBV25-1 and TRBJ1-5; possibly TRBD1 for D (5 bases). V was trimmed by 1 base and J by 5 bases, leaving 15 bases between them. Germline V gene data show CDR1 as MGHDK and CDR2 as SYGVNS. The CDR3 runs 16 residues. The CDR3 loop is CASSESRQGTDQPQHF. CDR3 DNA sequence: TGTGCCAGCAGTGAATCCCGGCAGGGTACGGATCAGCCCCAGCATTTT.

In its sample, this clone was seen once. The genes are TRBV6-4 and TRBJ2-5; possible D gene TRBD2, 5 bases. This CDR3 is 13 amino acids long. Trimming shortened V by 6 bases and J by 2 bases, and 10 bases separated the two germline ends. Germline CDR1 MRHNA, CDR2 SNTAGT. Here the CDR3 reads CASRRDSQETQYF. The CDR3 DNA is TGTGCCAGCAGACGGGATTCACAAGAGACCCAGTACTTC.

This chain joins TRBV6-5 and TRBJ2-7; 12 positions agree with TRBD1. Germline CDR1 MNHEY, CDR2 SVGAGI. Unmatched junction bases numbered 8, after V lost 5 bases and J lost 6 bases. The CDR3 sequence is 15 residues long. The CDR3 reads CASSPGTGGSAEQYV. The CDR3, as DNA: TGTGCCAGCAGTCCCGGGACAGGGGGCTCAGCCGAGCAGTACGTC.

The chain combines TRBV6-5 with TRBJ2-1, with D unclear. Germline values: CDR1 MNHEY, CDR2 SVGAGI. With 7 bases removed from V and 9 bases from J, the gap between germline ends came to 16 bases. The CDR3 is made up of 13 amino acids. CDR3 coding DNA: TGTGCCAGCACCCTAGTTACCACCGGTGAGCAGTTCTTC. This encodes CASTLVTTGEQFF.

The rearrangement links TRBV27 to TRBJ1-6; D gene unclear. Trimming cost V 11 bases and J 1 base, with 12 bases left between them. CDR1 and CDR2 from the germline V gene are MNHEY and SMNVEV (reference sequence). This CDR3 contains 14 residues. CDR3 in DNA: TGTGCCTCCCGAACAGCTTCCTATAATTCACCCCTCCACTTT. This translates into CASRTASYNSPLHF.